This TCR beta chain originates from a study of blood T cell repertoires in COVID-19. Study-wide context: PBMCs, B-cell-depleted T cells, or T cells provided the cDNA or gDNA that made up the material.

This CDR3 has 16 residues. CDR1 is LGHNA, CDR2 YSLEER, per germline. Trimming took 0 bases from V and 5 from J, leaving 13 bases between them. Using immunoSEQ multiplex PCR, the repertoire was profiled, and TCRdb retains in-frame clones only, with some absent. The sample holds 26,000 or so clones; around 89% are singletons and the top ten take about 11%. This TCR was recovered from an older man with acute or convalescent COVID-19. Sequences were obtained from peripheral blood. The chain links TRBV4-3 to TRBJ1-4; perhaps TRBD1 as D (5 bases). CDR3 protein: CASSQDLRGRNEKLFF. CDR3 bases: TGCGCCAGCAGCCAAGATCTAAGGGGCAGGAATGAAAAACTGTTTTTT.